This T cell receptor (beta chain) comes out of a study of lymphopenia after photon versus proton radiotherapy. Broader study findings: Photon-treated patients lost naive T cells and TCR diversity; proton-treated stayed stable. In patients who died, overall survival fell as post-nadir TCR diversity dropped more.

CDR3 size: 15 residues. Germline-derived CDR1 and CDR2 are MDHEN and SYDVKM. V shed 5 bases and J 4 bases; nucleotides not matched to a gene: 7. On this clone: Its antigen is undetermined.

Some clones are missing from TCRdb's copy, which holds only in-frame ones; the method was immunoSEQ multiplex PCR. Counted here are 30,000 to 40,000 clones, under 90% occurring once; the ten biggest clones make up roughly 15%. This chain joins TRBV28 and TRBJ1-2, with 10 positions matching TRBD1. This sample comprised peripheral blood, obtained from a patient treated with proton-based radiotherapy. The sequence was collected from a woman between 65 and 79 years old with pancreatic cancer. Here the CDR3 reads CASSGTGQGTYGYTF. The CDR3 DNA sequence: TGTGCCAGCAGTGGAACGGGACAGGGGACCTATGGCTACACCTTC.